Only one count was recorded for the clone carrying this TCR beta chain. This specimen comes from a study of blood T cell repertoires in COVID-19. Study in general: Spain, Italy and the United States supplied samples that represented acute and convalescent COVID-19.

Those who participated ranged in age from roughly 18 to 100 years and resided in about two dozen US areas. Categorization into cohorts depended on clinical history that participants reported. Authors' processing steps: Reference gene primers were amplified, and this amplification served to estimate nucleated cell counts. Clones were read by immunoSEQ multiplex PCR, and TCRdb kept only the in-frame ones, dropping some. V, J and clone size are those of that table, while D and trimming were read from the DNA. The sample has roughly 220,000 clones; roughly 80% are singletons. Source material: PBMCs or T cells enriched from blood (not recorded which). This receptor was taken from a woman aged 40 to 50 with acute COVID-19.

The CDR3 nucleotides are TGTGCCACCAGCGCAGGGGGGATGAACACTGAAGCTTTCTTT. Translated, it gives CATSAGGMNTEAFF. The chain couples TRBV24-1 to TRBJ1-1; TRBD1 matches at 7 bases. V was clipped by 7 bases and J by 0 bases; unmatched bases: 4. Germline values: CDR1 KGHDR, CDR2 SFDVKD. The CDR3 is made up of 14 amino acids.